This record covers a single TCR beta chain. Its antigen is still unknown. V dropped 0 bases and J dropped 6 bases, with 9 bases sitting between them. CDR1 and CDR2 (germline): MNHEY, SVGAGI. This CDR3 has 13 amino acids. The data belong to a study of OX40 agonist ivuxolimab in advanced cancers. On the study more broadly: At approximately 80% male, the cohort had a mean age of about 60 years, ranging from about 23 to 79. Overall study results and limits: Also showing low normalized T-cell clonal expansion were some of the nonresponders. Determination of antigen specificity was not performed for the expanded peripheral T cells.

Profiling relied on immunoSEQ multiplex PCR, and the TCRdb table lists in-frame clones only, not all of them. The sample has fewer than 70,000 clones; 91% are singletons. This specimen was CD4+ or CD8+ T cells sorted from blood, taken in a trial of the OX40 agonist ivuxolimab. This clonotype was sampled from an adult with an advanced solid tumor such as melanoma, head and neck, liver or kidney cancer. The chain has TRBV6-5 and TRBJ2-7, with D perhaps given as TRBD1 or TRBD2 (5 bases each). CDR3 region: CASSYSGAGEQYV. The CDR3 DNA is TGTGCCAGCAGTTACTCCGGGGCAGGCGAGCAGTACGTC.